This TCR beta chain derives from a study of T-cell memory formation after mild COVID-19. This clonotype was counted between two and nine times. The antigen is not known. From the 5' RACE reads, TCRdb called clonotypes with MiXCR, one entry per CDR3 protein. The data show under 300,000 distinct CDR3 sequences, around 17% seen once. Overall study findings and caveats: Largely, contracting CD4+ clones fell within CM and EM, and contracting CD8+ clones within EMRA.

The CDR3 length is 14 residues. Germline CDR1 and CDR2: WNHNN and SYGVQD (reference sequence). The trim removed 4 bases at V and 5 bases at J, leaving 4 bases unmatched. This TCR was recovered from a man aged 18 to 29 who had mild COVID-19 (a few samples of this study predate the infection). Cell type and time point are not known. The sequenced sample was PBMCs or a T cell subset sorted from them (not recorded which). The chain has TRBV10-1 and TRBJ2-1, with 8 bases matching TRBD2. The CDR3 nucleotides are TGCGCCAGCAGTGGAGGTAGCGGGGACAATGAGCAGTTCTTC. Protein product: CASSGGSGDNEQFF.